Described below is a single T cell receptor beta chain sequence and its context. The antigen is unknown. TCRdb keeps only in-frame clones here, not all; method: immunoSEQ multiplex PCR. Counted here are some 120,000 clones, around 89% occurring once; the ten biggest clones make up 4% to 5.5%. The source of the sample is a study of T cell responses to AZD1222 COVID-19 vaccine. General observations from the study: Once two AZD1222 doses were given, Spike-specific TCR breadth and depth went up. Across the whole spike, CD4 TCRs peaked at regions 160-218 and 743-854. Donor demographics were predominantly white British with a female majority; clonal diversity may be underestimated. Repertoires were obtained solely post-peak T cell response.

The origin of this receptor is an adult in good health. Sequencing used peripheral blood, obtained on day 0 of AZD1222 vaccination.

In nucleotides, the CDR3 is TGTGCCAGCACCCAGCAGGGGCAGGGTGGCACTGAAGCTTTCTTT. The encoded protein is CASTQQGQGGTEAFF. V gene TRBV6-5 combines with J gene TRBJ1-1; maybe TRBD1 (6 bases). CDR1 is MNHEY, CDR2 SVGAGI, per germline. V was trimmed by 7 bases and J by 4 bases, leaving 19 bases between them. There are 15 residues in the CDR3.